This entry concerns a single TCR beta chain. As yet, its antigen is unknown. These data originate in a study of radiotherapy plus CTLA-4 blockade in lung cancer. Sequencing used immunoSEQ multiplex PCR; TCRdb keeps in-frame clones, though not all of them. There are 30,000 or so clones in the sample; approximately 70% occur only once, and 3% to 5% lies in the top ten. V shed 3 bases and J shed 1 base, with 6 bases lying between them. From germline, CDR1 is SGHVS and CDR2 FQNEAQ. The length of the CDR3 is 13 residues. Study findings and constraints: Radiotherapy with ipilimumab was followed by blood expansion of tumor-derived clones.

This rearrangement joins TRBV7-8 to TRBJ1-1; D gene ambiguous. This specimen consisted of peripheral blood, obtained from a patient treated with radiotherapy plus ipilimumab. The receptor was derived from a human donor with non-small cell lung cancer who had stable disease on radiotherapy plus ipilimumab. The CDR3: CASSFGPNTEAFF. Written as DNA, the CDR3 is TGTGCCAGCAGCTTCGGCCCGAACACTGAAGCTTTCTTT.